This T cell receptor beta chain came from a study of blood T cell repertoires in COVID-19. Background on the study: Collection of acute and convalescent COVID-19 samples took place in the United States, Italy and Spain. T cells, B-cell-depleted T cells, or PBMCs provided the cDNA or gDNA that served as material.

Only in-frame clones appear in the TCRdb table, and some are missing; sequencing was by immunoSEQ multiplex PCR. The sample records a few hundred thousand clones, less than 90% being singletons. Germline V gives CDR1 SGDLS, CDR2 YYNGEE. V gave up 1 base and J gave up 8 bases; unmatched junction bases: 6. This CDR3 is built from 15 residues. The TCR was taken from a man in his fifties or sixties who had recovered from COVID-19. The V call is TRBV9, the J call TRBJ1-6, with 7 bases that match TRBD1. Specimen: peripheral blood. The CDR3 DNA follows: TGTGCCAGCAGCGTAACTGGACAGGCGGATTCACCCCTCCACTTT. Amino acids: CASSVTGQADSPLHF.